This T cell receptor beta chain is from a study of blood T cell repertoires in COVID-19. Study summary: Samples representing acute and convalescent COVID-19 were sourced from the United States, Italy and Spain. The cDNA or gDNA used as material had been derived from T cells, B-cell-depleted T cells, or PBMCs.

Germline CDR1 is SGHRS and CDR2 is YFSETQ. The CDR3 covers 12 residues. V lost 4 bases to trimming and J lost 7 bases, with 11 bases between them. Per the study methods: How many nucleated cells were present was estimated from reference gene primer amplification. Clones were read by immunoSEQ multiplex PCR, and TCRdb kept only the in-frame ones, dropping some. The V and J calls and clone size come from that table; D and trimming were worked out from the DNA. The data contain roughly 250,000 clones, 80% to 85% of them singletons. This receptor was obtained from a man in his fifties or sixties with active or convalescent COVID-19. This rearrangement joins TRBV5-1 to TRBJ1-1; the D gene is possibly TRBD1 (6 bases). The sequencing sample was made of peripheral blood. The CDR3 here is CASSPPGVEAFF. CDR3 nucleotide sequence: TGCGCCAGCAGCCCCCCAGGGGTTGAAGCTTTCTTT.